This T cell receptor (beta chain) emerged from a study of blood T cell repertoires in COVID-19 (TCRdb year 2020). In the study overall: Samples from collaborators originated in the United States, Italy and Spain and spanned both the acute and convalescent phases of COVID-19. The prospective study material was composed of cDNA or gDNA derived from T cells, B-cell-depleted T cells, or PBMCs. The dataset comprised deeply sampled blood TCRbeta repertoires from subjects exposed to, actively infected with, or recovered from COVID-19. A freely available public database, intended as a resource for researchers studying the immune response to SARS-CoV-2, is where the repertoires were released. The samples were drawn from the first 160 participants of the ongoing ImmuneRACE study and from 950 to 1,500 subjects provided by 6 global collaborators. A de-identified subject ID, COVID-19 status, age in years and sex were almost always included in the sample metadata. Where available, HLA class I and class II types were obtained from metadata supplied by the sample provider rather than from assay-based typing.

Summary of the overall study and its limitations: How much clinical and demographic metadata was included differed by source and by participant, and the metadata was provided uncurated.

TCRbeta CDR3 regions were amplified from genomic DNA by means of the immunoSEQ Assay, a bias-controlled multiplex PCR. As for the original processing: Within the assay, amplification of reference gene primers was used to estimate how many nucleated cells each sample contained. Sequence reads were collapsed and filtered to measure the absolute abundance of every unique TCRbeta CDR3 rearrangement. For each sample, productive Simpson clonality was calculated as the square root of Simpson's diversity index across productive rearrangements. The table was pulled from immuneACCESS by TCRdb, which kept in-frame rearrangements only. Such tables lose some clones; where checked, under half of the loss comes from unresolved V genes, and the rest has no known cause. Clone size and V and J calls were adopted from that table, with D and trimming inferred from the DNA. The sample yields under 250,000 clones; just under 85% were counted once. The ten largest clones represent approximately 1.4% of the sample.

To note about this clone: What this receptor recognizes is not known. No much larger clone exists at a distance of one base, and base qualities are not known.

CDR1 and CDR2, per the germline V gene (reference sequence), are LGHDT and YNNKEL. Inclusive of the bounding cysteine and phenylalanine, the CDR3 is 14 residues long. The only DNA kept is the CDR3, 42 bases in frame from the first base. The V and J ends are trimmed by 2 bases and 4 bases, leaving 11 bases between them. In the prospective study, participants were roughly 18 to 100 years old, resided in approximately 25 geographic areas of the United States, and were enrolled through a virtual design. In the prospective study, participants were assigned to cohorts based on the clinical history participants reported in a screening survey and a study questionnaire. Each participant in the prospective study had whole blood, serum and a nasopharyngeal or oropharyngeal swab collected by mobile phlebotomists. Participants in the prospective study had the option to provide additional blood draws and questionnaires over a roughly 2-month period. Before DNA extraction, blood samples from the prospective study were shipped at room temperature or frozen.

The sequenced material came from PBMCs or T cells enriched from blood (not recorded which). This clonotype was sampled from a woman aged 40 to 55 with acute COVID-19. The chain joins TRBV3-1 (or the pseudogene TRBV3-2) to TRBJ2-5, with no confident D gene call. This receptor has the CDR3 CASSQTYSPETQYF. The nucleotide sequence reads TGTGCCAGCAGCCAAACCTACTCCCCAGAGACCCAGTACTTC.